This TCR beta chain was retrieved from a study of glioma-infiltrating T cells. This clonotype was counted many times. The iRepertoire nested amplicon-rescue multiplex PCR amplified TCR alpha and beta CDR3s from RNA. Tissue mRNA or PBMC total RNA, about 95-450 ng, went into one-step reverse transcription and amplification. TCRdb fed the multiplex PCR reads into MiXCR, producing one record per CDR3 protein. This table has under 150,000 distinct CDR3 sequences, around a quarter appearing once. This CDR3 spans 15 amino acids. Germline V gives CDR1 DFQATT, CDR2 SNEGSKA (reference sequence). V dropped 0 bases and J dropped 1 base, with 12 bases sitting between them.

The clonotype comes from a human donor with low-grade glioma or glioblastoma, undergoing nonglioma brain surgery, or in good health (not recorded which). J is TRBJ2-5 and V is TRBV20-1; D possibly corresponds to TRBD1 (5 bases). The source material was glioma tissue, nonneoplastic brain tissue, or PBMCs (not recorded which). The CDR3 protein is CSAREGAGIQETQYF. DNA for the CDR3: TGCAGTGCTAGAGAAGGGGCAGGGATCCAAGAGACCCAGTACTTC.